This is a list of T cell receptor beta chains from one sample in a study of OX40 agonist ivuxolimab in advanced cancers. Libraries were prepared by immunoSEQ multiplex PCR; TCRdb keeps only in-frame clonotypes and omits some of them. The sample has about 65,000 clones, 80% to 90% seen once; the top ten hold 0.3% to 0.45%. Sequences were derived from CD4+ or CD8+ T cells sorted from blood, sampled in a trial of the OX40 agonist ivuxolimab. Receptors were obtained from an adult with an advanced solid tumor such as melanoma, head and neck, liver or kidney cancer. Both conserved end residues are part of each CDR3. D genes are given only for firm matches. Not every row has a clone size; where given, it reads once, few, many or a size class.

once | TRBJ1-2 | TRBV6-6 | TRBD1 | TGTGCCACCAGGCGGGACAGTACTAACTATGGCTACACCTTC | CATRRDSTNYGYTF
- | TRBJ2-1 | TRBV11-3 | - | TGTGCCAGCAGTCGTAGCCGGGAGTCGGAGCAGTTCTTC | CASSRSRESEQFF
- | TRBJ1-4 | TRBV5-4 | - | TGTGCCAGCAGCTTGAGGGGAGGCCAGGAAAAACTGTTTTTT | CASSLRGGQEKLFF
- | TRBJ1-1 | TRBV7-9 | - | TGTGCCAGCAGCTTATCACAGGGTGGAACTTTCTTT | CASSLSQGGTFF
- | TRBJ2-5 | TRBV4-1 | - | TGCGCCAGCAGCCAAGACAGAAATCTAGAGACCCAGTACTTC | CASSQDRNLETQYF
once | TRBJ2-7 | TRBV6-1 | - | TGTGCCAGCAGTGAAGCGCGAGGCTACGAGCAGTACTTC | CASSEARGYEQYF
- | TRBJ2-3 | TRBV15 | - | TGTGCCACCAGCAGCCTCTACTCAGATACGCAGTATTTT | CATSSLYSDTQYF
- | TRBJ2-7 | TRBV6-5 | - | TGTGCCACTGCCGAGGGGTCTCTCTCCTACGAGCAGTACTTC | CATAEGSLSYEQYF
- | TRBJ1-1 | TRBV27 | - | TGTGCCAGCAGTTTACTTTCTGGTACGGGAATGGCTGAAGCTTTCTTT | CASSLLSGTGMAEAFF
- | TRBJ1-1 | TRBV7-2 | - | TGTGCCAGCAGCTCCCCCTCCGTCCGGGGAAACACTGAAGCTTTCTTT | CASSSPSVRGNTEAFF
- | TRBJ2-1 | TRBV18 | - | TGTGCCAGCCACCATCGTGGGGGGACTGAGCAGTTCTTC | CASHHRGGTEQFF
few | TRBJ1-5 | TRBV15 | TRBD1 | TGTGCCACCAGCAGACGGACAGGGTATAGCAATCAGCCCCAGCATTTT | CATSRRTGYSNQPQHF
- | TRBJ1-1 | TRBV11-2 | - | TGTGCCAGCAGCCCCCTTAAAGGGAACACTGAAGCTTTCTTT | CASSPLKGNTEAFF
- | TRBJ2-6 | TRBV7-8 | - | TGTGCCAGCAGGCTCCCAGGGACGGATTTCTCTGGGGCCAACGTCCTGACTTTC | CASRLPGTDFSGANVLTF
few | TRBJ2-2 | TRBV19 | - | TGTGCCAGTAGTCCATTCTCACCCGGGGAGCTGTTTTTT | CASSPFSPGELFF
- | TRBJ2-3 | TRBV5-1 | TRBD2 | TGCGCCAGCAGCTTGGGTAACGGGGGGGCCGCAGATACGCAGTATTTT | CASSLGNGGAADTQYF
- | TRBJ1-1 | TRBV11-2 | - | TGTGCCAGCAGCTTAGATCTCTCGGCGGAGAACACTGAAGCTTTCTTT | CASSLDLSAENTEAFF
- | TRBJ2-1 | TRBV6-5 | - | TGTGCCAGCACTTCACAGGACGCGCCCCATGAGCAGTTCTTC | CASTSQDAPHEQFF
- | TRBJ2-2 | TRBV5-1 | - | TGCGCCAGCAGCTTAAAAGGGGCAGGCACCGGGGAGCTGTTTTTT | CASSLKGAGTGELFF
- | TRBJ1-2 | TRBV6-4 | - | TGTGCCAGCAGTGATGGTTCAGGCACGAACTATGGCTACACCTTC | CASSDGSGTNYGYTF
- | TRBJ2-7 | TRBV18 | - | TGTGCCAGCTCACCAACAGCAGCCACCGGAGGATACGAGCAGTACTTC | CASSPTAATGGYEQYF
- | TRBJ1-4 | TRBV5-1 | TRBD1 | TGCGCCAGCAGCTTGGGGAGGACAGGGGACTCGACTAATGAAAAACTGTTTTTT | CASSLGRTGDSTNEKLFF
once | TRBJ1-1 | TRBV5-6 | - | TGTGCCAGCAGCTCGGAGGGGCTCAGGCACACTGAAGCTTTCTTT | CASSSEGLRHTEAFF
- | TRBJ1-5 | TRBV7-2 | TRBD1 | TGTGCCAGCAGCTACGATGGACAGGGGGCAAATCAGCCCCAGCATTTT | CASSYDGQGANQPQHF
- | TRBJ2-1 | TRBV20-1 | TRBD2 | TGCAGTGCTAGAGGGGGGGGTCAGCAGTTCTTC | CSARGGGQQFF
- | TRBJ1-1 | TRBV5-1 | - | TGCGCCAGCAGCTTGGAAACGACGGCGAACACTGAAGCTTTCTTT | CASSLETTANTEAFF
- | TRBJ1-1 | TRBV4-1 | TRBD1 | TGCGCCAGCAGCCAAGAGTACAGGGGTTATAACACTGAAGCTTTCTTT | CASSQEYRGYNTEAFF